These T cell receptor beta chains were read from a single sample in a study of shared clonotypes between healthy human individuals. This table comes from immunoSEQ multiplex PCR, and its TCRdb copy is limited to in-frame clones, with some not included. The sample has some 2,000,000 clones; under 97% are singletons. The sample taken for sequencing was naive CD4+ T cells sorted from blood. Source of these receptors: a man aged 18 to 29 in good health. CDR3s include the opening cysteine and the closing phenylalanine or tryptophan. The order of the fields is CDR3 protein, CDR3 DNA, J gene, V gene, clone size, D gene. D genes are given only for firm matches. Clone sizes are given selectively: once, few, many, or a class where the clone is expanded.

cdr3_aa: CASSFIQGATGELFF; cdr3_nt: TGCGCCAGCAGCTTTATACAGGGGGCGACCGGGGAGCTGTTTTTT; j_call: TRBJ2-2; v_call: TRBV5-1; clone_size: NA; d_call: TRBD1
cdr3_aa: CASSYKRNYEQYF; cdr3_nt: TGTGCCAGCAGTTATAAAAGGAACTACGAGCAGTACTTC; j_call: TRBJ2-7; v_call: TRBV27; clone_size: NA; d_call: NA
cdr3_aa: CASSLRTGGLNTEAFF; cdr3_nt: TGCGCCAGCAGCCTCCGGACAGGGGGTTTGAACACTGAAGCTTTCTTT; j_call: TRBJ1-1; v_call: TRBV5-1; clone_size: NA; d_call: TRBD1
cdr3_aa: CATSRVLGAGSGEQYF; cdr3_nt: TGTGCCACCAGCAGGGTATTAGGGGCAGGGTCGGGCGAGCAGTACTTC; j_call: TRBJ2-7; v_call: TRBV15; clone_size: NA; d_call: NA
cdr3_aa: CASSTGQEFSPLHF; cdr3_nt: TGCGCCAGCAGCACTGGACAGGAATTTTCACCCCTCCACTTT; j_call: TRBJ1-6; v_call: TRBV5-1; clone_size: NA; d_call: TRBD1
cdr3_aa: CAWSNVNQPQHF; cdr3_nt: TGTGCCTGGAGCAACGTCAATCAGCCCCAGCATTTT; j_call: TRBJ1-5; v_call: TRBV30; clone_size: NA; d_call: NA
cdr3_aa: CASSSPGFSSGNTIYF; cdr3_nt: TGTGCCAGCAGCTCCCCGGGGTTCAGCTCTGGAAACACCATATATTTT; j_call: TRBJ1-3; v_call: TRBV11-2; clone_size: once; d_call: NA
cdr3_aa: CASSLAGGSTTYEQYF; cdr3_nt: TGCGCCAGCAGCTTGGCCGGCGGGAGTACTACCTACGAGCAGTACTTC; j_call: TRBJ2-7; v_call: TRBV5-1; clone_size: NA; d_call: TRBD2
cdr3_aa: CASSDKRGETQYF; cdr3_nt: TGTGCCAGCAGCGATAAGCGGGGCGAGACCCAGTACTTC; j_call: TRBJ2-5; v_call: TRBV4-2; clone_size: NA; d_call: TRBD2
cdr3_aa: CAWDTGLASTGELFF; cdr3_nt: TGTGCCTGGGACACGGGACTAGCCTCCACCGGGGAGCTGTTTTTT; j_call: TRBJ2-2; v_call: TRBV30; clone_size: NA; d_call: TRBD2
cdr3_aa: CASSPGTSGGISYNEQFF; cdr3_nt: TGCGCCAGCAGCCCCGGGACTAGCGGGGGGATTTCCTACAATGAGCAGTTCTTC; j_call: TRBJ2-1; v_call: TRBV5-1; clone_size: NA; d_call: TRBD2
cdr3_aa: CASSLETGELFF; cdr3_nt: TGCGCCAGCAGCTTGGAGACCGGGGAGCTGTTTTTT; j_call: TRBJ2-2; v_call: TRBV5-1; clone_size: few; d_call: NA
cdr3_aa: CASSIELGQFYGYTF; cdr3_nt: TGTGCCAGCAGCATCGAATTGGGACAGTTCTATGGCTACACCTTC; j_call: TRBJ1-2; v_call: TRBV9; clone_size: NA; d_call: TRBD1
cdr3_aa: CASSNGQGFFTEAFF; cdr3_nt: TGCGCCAGCAGCAACGGACAGGGATTTTTCACTGAAGCTTTCTTT; j_call: TRBJ1-1; v_call: TRBV5-1; clone_size: NA; d_call: TRBD1
cdr3_aa: CASSKQGDLTGELFF; cdr3_nt: TGTGCCAGCAGCAAACAGGGAGATCTCACCGGGGAGCTGTTTTTT; j_call: TRBJ2-2; v_call: TRBV7-2; clone_size: NA; d_call: NA
cdr3_aa: CASSIGGQGSYEQYF; cdr3_nt: TGTGCCAGTAGCATCGGGGGACAGGGTTCCTACGAGCAGTACTTC; j_call: TRBJ2-7; v_call: TRBV19; clone_size: NA; d_call: TRBD1
cdr3_aa: CASSREEGNTQYF; cdr3_nt: TGTGCCAGCAGCAGAGAGGAGGGGAATACGCAGTATTTT; j_call: TRBJ2-3; v_call: TRBV25-1; clone_size: NA; d_call: NA